These 24 T cell receptor beta chains were all obtained from the same sample, sequenced in a study of shared clonotypes between healthy human individuals. Profiled with immunoSEQ multiplex PCR; TCRdb holds only in-frame clones, not every one. The sample contains about 480,000 clones, 79% of which appear only once. The sample was PBMCs. These TCRs come from a woman between 35 and 50 years old in good health. Some clones in this sample may be carry-over from other donors' samples.

The chain has TRBV9 and TRBJ2-7; D not certain. CDR1 is SGDLS and CDR2 is YYNGEE in the germline V gene. The V and J ends lost 0 bases and 2 bases respectively, with 9 bases between them. The CDR3 runs 14 residues. CDR3: CASSVGTSTYEQYF. CDR3 DNA: TGTGCCAGCAGCGTAGGGACCTCCACCTACGAGCAGTACTTC.

This clone was counted a few times. V is TRBV19 and J is TRBJ2-2; D is perhaps TRBD2 (5 bases). V shed 4 bases and J shed 5 bases, with 5 bases lying between them. This CDR3 comprises 12 residues. CDR1 is LNHDA and CDR2 is SQIVND in the germline V gene (reference sequence). The CDR3 loop reads CASSTGTGELFF. The DNA for the CDR3 is TGTGCCAGTAGTACGGGGACCGGGGAGCTGTTTTTT.

The rearrangement uses TRBV15 and TRBJ2-7; no reliable D call. The V end lost 0 bases, the J end lost 8 bases, and 17 bases lay between the germline ends. The CDR3 runs 15 residues. Germline CDR1 and CDR2: LNHNV and YYDKDF (reference sequence). The CDR3 coding sequence is TGTGCCACCAGCAGAGATCGAGGTCCAGAGGCTCAGCAGTACTTC. Its protein product is CATSRDRGPEAQQYF. The full variable domain, rest sourced from reference TRBV15 and TRBJ2-7, is DAMVIQNPRYQVTQFGKPVTLSCSQTLNHNVMYWYQQKSSQAPKLLFHYYDKDFNNEADTPDNFQSRRPNTSFCFLDIRSPGLGDTAMYLCATSRDRGPEAQQYFGPGTRLTVT.

The V and J genes are TRBV5-1 and TRBJ1-1; 7 bases match TRBD1. V lost 4 bases and J lost 4; bases outside the gene matches: 7. The CDR3 consists of 14 residues. Germline CDR1 and CDR2: SGHRS and YFSETQ. CDR3 sequence: CASSTNRGSTEAFF. The DNA of the CDR3 is TGCGCCAGCAGCACTAACAGGGGATCCACTGAAGCTTTCTTT.

The V call is TRBV6-4, the J call TRBJ2-2; the match to TRBD1 covers 8 bases. Germline V CDR1 and CDR2: MRHNA, SNTAGT. The trim removed 3 bases at V and 0 bases at J, leaving 0 bases unmatched. CDR3 length equals 15 residues. The CDR3 DNA is TGTGCCAGCAGTGAACAGGGGGCGAACACCGGGGAGCTGTTTTTT. This translates into CASSEQGANTGELFF.

The chain couples TRBV5-6 to TRBJ2-2; either TRBD1 or TRBD2 may supply D (5 bases each). The CDR3 covers 17 residues. Germline V gene lookup returns CDR1 SGHDT and CDR2 YYEEEE. V was clipped by 3 bases and J by 4 bases, with 19 bases between them. The DNA for the CDR3 is TGTGCCAGCAGCTGGGTTTCGGCAGCGAGGGGCACCGGGGAGCTGTTTTTT. It translates to CASSWVSAARGTGELFF.

This clone was found a few times. The V gene is TRBV4-2, the J gene TRBJ1-5, with D uncertain. The CDR3 contains 13 residues. Germline V gives CDR1 LGHNA, CDR2 YNFKEQ. The V end was cut by 4 bases, the J end by 2 bases, with 6 bases between. The CDR3 DNA follows: TGTGCCAGCAGCCCAGCCCGCAATCAGCCCCAGCATTTT. This translates into CASSPARNQPQHF.

V usage is TRBV21-1 and J usage is TRBJ2-5; the table assigns TRBD2, which was not confirmed against the DNA. TRBJ2-7 matches the DNA end more closely, so the J call is doubtful. TRBV21-1 represents a pseudogene. The CDR3 runs 15 residues. CDR3 DNA sequence: TGTGCCAGCAGCAAAGGTGCGGGAGGGAACTACGAGCAGTACTTC. The encoded protein is CASSKGAGGNYEQYF.

This clone has only a few counts. The chain's CDR3 is CASSIGQNTEAFF. In DNA form, the CDR3 reads TGTGCCAGTAGTATCGGACAGAACACTGAAGCTTTCTTT. The chain is built from TRBV19 and TRBJ1-1; TRBD1 might be the D (5 bases). CDR1 and CDR2 from the germline V gene are LNHDA and SQIVND (reference sequence). The V end lost 3 bases, the J end lost 1 base, and 6 bases lay between the germline ends. The CDR3 totals 13 residues.

The gene calls are TRBV7-2 and TRBJ1-2; maybe TRBD1 (5 bases). This CDR3 contains 15 residues. Germline CDR1 SGHTA, CDR2 FQGNSA. V lost 1 base, J lost 5 bases, and 14 bases lay in between. The CDR3 DNA follows: TGTGCCAGCAGCTTAGGGGGGTTAGGAACATATGGCTACACCTTC. Translated, it gives CASSLGGLGTYGYTF.

The V gene is TRBV29-1, the J gene TRBJ2-5, with D unresolved. Germline values: CDR1 SQVTM, CDR2 ANQGSEA. V shed 6 bases and J shed 1 base, with 9 bases lying between them. The CDR3 length is 12 residues. DNA of the CDR3: TGCAGCGTCTCACTATCCCAAGAGACCCAGTACTTC. As protein: CSVSLSQETQYF. Based on the CDR3 plus reference TRBV29-1 and TRBJ2-5, the full variable domain is SAVISQKPSRDICQRGTSLTIQCQVDSQVTMMFWYRQQPGQSLTLIATANQGSEATYESGFVIDKFPISRPNLTFSTLTVSNMSPEDSSIYLCSVSLSQETQYFGPGTRLLVL.

There are a few counts of this clone. CDR3 region: CASSRAGELFF. In nucleotides, the CDR3 is TGCGCCAGCAGCAGGGCCGGGGAGCTGTTTTTT. The chain combines TRBV10-2 with TRBJ2-2; tentatively, D is TRBD1 (5 bases). Germline V lookup: CDR1 WSHSY, CDR2 SAAADI. V lost 6 bases to trimming and J lost 6 bases, with 5 bases between them. This CDR3 has 11 residues.

The V call is TRBV9, the J call TRBJ2-3, with 8 bases that match TRBD1. Germline V gene lookup returns CDR1 SGDLS and CDR2 YYNGEE. The CDR3 sequence is 14 residues long. V lost 3 bases, J lost 6 bases, and 6 bases stayed unmatched. The CDR3 region is CASSERDRQDTQYF. CDR3 nucleotides: TGTGCCAGCAGCGAACGGGACAGGCAGGATACGCAGTATTTT.

Of note for this clone: This CDR3 is also generated by other DNA sequences in the sample. The rearrangement uses TRBV19 and TRBJ2-5; the D is unclear. CDR1 is LNHDA, CDR2 SQIVND, per germline (reference sequence). CDR3 length: 11 residues. The V end was cut by 3 bases, the J end by 1 base, with 0 bases between. CDR3 residues: CASSIQETQYF. As DNA, the CDR3 is TGTGCCAGTAGTATCCAAGAGACCCAGTACTTC. The whole variable domain, remainder taken from reference TRBV19 and TRBJ2-5, is DGGITQSPKYLFRKEGQNVTLSCEQNLNHDAMYWYRQDPGQGLRLIYYSQIVNDFQKGDIAEGYSVSREKKESFPLTVTSAQKNPTAFYLCASSIQETQYFGPGTRLLVL.

The V gene is TRBV28, the J gene TRBJ1-5; TRBD1 agrees at 10 bases. Per germline, CDR1 MDHEN and CDR2 SYDVKM. The trim removed 7 bases at V and 4 bases at J, leaving 7 bases unmatched. The CDR3 extends over 15 amino acids. The CDR3 sequence is CASTDRGLDNQPQHF. DNA of the CDR3: TGTGCCAGCACCGACAGGGGGCTGGATAATCAGCCCCAGCATTTT.

V usage is TRBV28 and J usage is TRBJ1-3; D is unclear. V gave up 2 bases and J gave up 4 bases, with 12 bases separating them. The CDR3 has 15 amino acids. Germline CDR1 is MDHEN and CDR2 is SYDVKM. Written as DNA, the CDR3 is TGTGCCAGCAGTTTAATCCCAACCATCGGAAACACCATATATTTT. Translation gives CASSLIPTIGNTIYF.

This clone was observed a few times. The identical CDR3 is also encoded by other nucleotide sequences in the sample. The chain has TRBV28 and TRBJ1-5, with 9 bases matching TRBD1. Germline CDR1 reads MDHEN; CDR2 reads SYDVKM. The CDR3 loop spans 15 amino acids. The V gene end was trimmed by 5 bases and the J gene end by 3 bases; junction bases not matched to a gene: 5. The CDR3 coding sequence is TGTGCCAGCAGTACAGGGGGCGATTCCAATCAGCCCCAGCATTTT. This encodes CASSTGGDSNQPQHF.

This clone came up once. The rearrangement joins TRBV5-5 to TRBJ1-5, with D perhaps TRBD1 (6 bases). The CDR3 spans 16 residues. The V gene lost 0 bases and the J gene lost 2 bases, with 12 bases spanning the gap. Germline CDR1 is SGHKS and CDR2 is YYEKEE (reference sequence). This chain's CDR3 is CASSLGTRGGNQPQHF. The CDR3 nucleotides are TGTGCCAGCAGCTTGGGGACGAGGGGGGGCAATCAGCCCCAGCATTTT.

This clone was seen once. The chain has TRBV7-7 and TRBJ2-1; 9 bases match TRBD2. The V gene's germline CDR1 is SSHAT and CDR2 FNYEAQ (reference sequence). This CDR3 contains 16 residues. Germline trimming cut 2 bases from V and 3 bases from J; bases unmatched to any gene: 5. The CDR3 DNA sequence: TGTGCCAGCAGCTTAAGGCTAGCGGGACTCTACAATGAGCAGTTCTTC. Protein sequence: CASSLRLAGLYNEQFF.

This chain joins TRBV15 and TRBJ1-1; tentative D call: TRBD1 (5 bases). Germline CDR1 reads LNHNV; CDR2 reads YYDKDF (reference sequence). The CDR3 consists of 15 residues. Between the trimmed V and J ends, which lost 1 base and 3 bases, there was a span of 12 bases. CDR3 nucleotides: TGTGCCACCAGCAGAGCCAGGGTAGGGTACACTGAAGCTTTCTTT. As protein: CATSRARVGYTEAFF.

The chain carries TRBV1 and TRBJ2-5; the table's TRBD2 call for D was not verified on the DNA. TRBV1 is a listed pseudogene. The length of the CDR3 is 19 residues. The CDR3 spells CTSSQEGREVGAERETQYF. Here the CDR3 DNA reads TGCACCAGCAGCCAAGAAGGTCGGGAGGTAGGGGCCGAAAGAGAGACCCAGTACTTC.

This clone was recorded a few times. V gene TRBV18 combines with J gene TRBJ1-1; the D is unclear. Germline assignment: CDR1 KGHSH and CDR2 LQKENI. V lost 2 bases and J lost 1, with 2 bases in between. The length of the CDR3 is 12 residues. Here the CDR3 DNA reads TGTGCCAGCTCACCAAAGAACACTGAAGCTTTCTTT. Encoded protein: CASSPKNTEAFF.

The chain employs TRBV19 and TRBJ2-7, with D tentatively TRBD1 (5 bases). Germline CDR1 reads LNHDA; CDR2 reads SQIVND (reference sequence). V was pared by 3 bases and J by 3 bases, with 33 bases between. There are 21 residues in the CDR3. The CDR3 DNA is TGTGCCAGTAGTATGCAGGGCGCCACTTTCTCCGCGTCCCCCGCGTACTACGAGCAGTACTTC. Translated: CASSMQGATFSASPAYYEQYF. Based on the CDR3 plus reference TRBV19 and TRBJ2-7, the full variable domain is DGGITQSPKYLFRKEGQNVTLSCEQNLNHDAMYWYRQDPGQGLRLIYYSQIVNDFQKGDIAEGYSVSREKKESFPLTVTSAQKNPTAFYLCASSMQGATFSASPAYYEQYFGPGTRLTVT.

The rearrangement joins TRBV6-1 to TRBJ2-1, with D maybe TRBD2 (6 bases). V gave up 2 bases and J gave up 8 bases, with 10 bases separating them. The CDR3 is 13 amino acids. Germline lookup yields CDR1 MNHNS and CDR2 SASEGT. The CDR3 protein is CASSESRRDEQFF. CDR3 sequence (DNA): TGTGCCAGCAGTGAAAGTAGGAGGGATGAGCAGTTCTTC.